Listed here are 19 T cell receptor beta chains from one sample, sequenced in a study of HIV-infected children after antiretroviral therapy interruption. RNA-based 3' RACE libraries used unique molecular identifiers. TCRdb independently ran MiXCR on the 3' RACE reads; one entry per CDR3 protein. The table records more than 85,000 distinct CDR3 sequences, roughly 6.4% of them present only once. Described treatment: PENTA 11 planned treatment interruption arm or continuous ART arm. This material consisted of CD45RA+ CD4+ T cells from PBMCs, pooled from several time points, taken from a donor given antiretroviral therapy, either interrupted or continuous. Subset defined: naive CD4+ CD45RA+ CD45RO- T cells. The source is a pool of human donors with HIV.

This clonotype was detected many times. The chain carries TRBV7-3 and TRBJ1-1; D ambiguous. The CDR3 extends over 13 amino acids. V was cut by 5 bases and J by 5 bases, with 12 bases left in between. Germline V gene lookup returns CDR1 SGHTA and CDR2 FQGTGA. The CDR3, as DNA: TGTGCCAGCAGCCACAAACACGGGACTGAAGCTTTCTTT. This sequence encodes CASSHKHGTEAFF.

The chain joins TRBV14 to TRBJ1-2, with TRBD1 identical over 10 bases. This CDR3 is built from 16 residues. The V gene end was trimmed by 3 bases and the J gene end by 2 bases; junction bases not matched to a gene: 6. Germline loops: CDR1 SGHDN, CDR2 FVKESK. CDR3 residues: CASSHRQGAGNYGYTF. The CDR3 nucleotides read TGTGCCAGCAGCCATAGACAGGGGGCGGGGAACTATGGCTACACCTTC.

The genes are TRBV12-3 or TRBV12-4 and TRBJ1-2; D gene unclear. The V end lost 3 bases, the J end lost 1 base, and 6 bases lay between the germline ends. The CDR3 is made up of 13 amino acids. The CDR3 DNA is TGTGCCAGCAGTTTCAAAGTTAACTATGGCTACACCTTC. This sequence encodes CASSFKVNYGYTF.

In its sample, this clonotype was seen a few times. The chain links TRBV27 to TRBJ1-6; D gene ambiguous. This CDR3 spans 14 amino acids. The V gene's germline CDR1 is MNHEY and CDR2 SMNVEV (reference sequence). With 7 bases removed from V and 3 bases from J, the gap between germline ends came to 10 bases. The CDR3 here is CASKVLGYNSPLHF. CDR3 DNA sequence: TGTGCCAGCAAAGTACTTGGCTATAATTCACCCCTCCACTTT.

This clonotype showed up many times. The chain recombines TRBV27 with TRBJ1-2, with a tentative D call TRBD1 (6 bases). Germline-derived CDR1 and CDR2 are MNHEY and SMNVEV (reference sequence). V was pared by 2 bases and J by 4 bases, with 11 bases between. The CDR3 length is 14 residues. Here the CDR3 reads CASSLTGSGYGYTF. In DNA, the CDR3 is TGTGCCAGCAGTTTAACAGGGAGCGGCTATGGCTACACCTTC.

This clonotype has a count of ten or more. This rearrangement joins TRBV5-1 to TRBJ2-1, with 13 bases lining up with TRBD2. From germline, CDR1 is SGHRS and CDR2 YFSETQ. The CDR3 has 19 amino acids. J was trimmed by 0 bases and V by 4 bases; bases with no gene match: 10. CDR3 residues: CASSRTSGGVSSSYNEQFF. In DNA form, the CDR3 reads TGCGCCAGCAGCCGGACTAGCGGGGGCGTTTCCAGCTCCTACAATGAGCAGTTCTTC. Based on the CDR3 plus reference TRBV5-1 and TRBJ2-1, the full variable domain is KAGVTQTPRYLIKTRGQQVTLSCSPISGHRSVSWYQQTPGQGLQFLFEYFSETQRNKGNFPGRFSGRQFSNSRSEMNVSTLELGDSALYLCASSRTSGGVSSSYNEQFFGPGTRLTVL.

Only a few counts were recorded for this clonotype. The V and J genes are TRBV29-1 and TRBJ2-2, with 7 bases identical to TRBD1. The germline CDR1 and CDR2 sequences are SQVTM and ANQGSEA. The trim removed 4 bases at V and 1 base at J, leaving 6 bases unmatched. This CDR3 comprises 15 residues. The CDR3 spells CSVAKQGLNTGELFF. The CDR3 bases are TGCAGCGTTGCGAAACAGGGGTTGAACACCGGGGAGCTGTTTTTT.

Many counts were recorded for this clonotype. The chain is built from TRBV20-1 and TRBJ2-3; D uncertain. This CDR3 region has 17 residues. CDR1 is DFQATT and CDR2 is SNEGSKA in the germline V gene (reference sequence). Trimming left V 0 bases short and J 0 bases short, with 16 bases between. The CDR3 bases are TGCAGTGCTAGAGATTTCGTCAGCGCACCTAGCACAGATACGCAGTATTTT. Translating gives CSARDFVSAPSTDTQYF.

The chain carries TRBV19 and TRBJ2-3; TRBD1 matches at 10 bases. V shed 5 bases, J shed 4 bases, and the junction held 6 bases outside the gene matches. Germline values: CDR1 LNHDA, CDR2 SQIVND (reference sequence). This CDR3 comprises 15 residues. Written as DNA, the CDR3 is TGTGCCAGTAGTCCGGGACAGGGGACTTCAGATACGCAGTATTTT. As protein: CASSPGQGTSDTQYF.

CDR3 DNA: TGTGCCAGCAGCCCCCAAGACGGCCCCTACGAGCAGTACTTC. Amino acid sequence: CASSPQDGPYEQYF. This chain connects TRBV6-5 to TRBJ2-7, with D unresolved. The germline V gene encodes CDR1 MNHEY and CDR2 SVGAGI. V was shortened by 6 bases and J by 2 bases, with 14 bases between the two germline ends. The CDR3 is made up of 14 amino acids.

This clonotype showed up just a few times. This chain joins TRBV30 and TRBJ1-2; D perhaps matches TRBD1 (5 bases). Germline V gene lookup returns CDR1 GTSNPN and CDR2 SVGIG (reference sequence). The CDR3 sequence is 13 residues long. V lost 3 bases to trimming and J lost 6 bases, with 14 bases between them. The CDR3 sequence is CAWRRLDRNGYTF. The CDR3 DNA reads as TGTGCCTGGAGGCGCTTAGACAGAAATGGCTACACCTTC.

V is TRBV12-3 or TRBV12-4 and J is TRBJ2-6; the D gene is possibly TRBD2 (6 bases). The CDR3 sequence is 15 residues long. Trimming left V 7 bases short and J 4 bases short, with 14 bases between. CDR3 sequence: CASTRGGLGANVLTF. The CDR3 bases are TGTGCCAGCACCAGAGGAGGGCTCGGGGCCAACGTCCTGACTTTC.

This clonotype showed up many times. The chain has TRBV6-6 and TRBJ1-6, with TRBD1 as a possible D gene (5 bases). V shed 2 bases and J shed 1 base, with 15 bases lying between them. Germline V gene lookup returns CDR1 MNHNY and CDR2 SVGAGI (reference sequence). This CDR3 region has 18 residues. In DNA, the CDR3 is TGTGCCAGCAGTTACCTCGCTAGGGAGGGGTCCTATAATTCACCCCTCCACTTT. Protein product: CASSYLAREGSYNSPLHF.

The rearrangement joins TRBV7-2 to TRBJ2-2; 12 bases align to TRBD2. The ends lost 5 bases at V and 0 bases at J; junction bases unmatched: 13. CDR3 length equals 20 residues. Germline-derived CDR1 and CDR2 are SGHTA and FQGNSA. This chain's CDR3 is CASSAPIGSSGGANTGELFF. The CDR3 nucleotides are TGTGCCAGCAGCGCACCTATCGGGTCTAGCGGGGGGGCGAACACCGGGGAGCTGTTTTTT.

This clonotype was counted many times. The rearrangement joins TRBV10-3 to TRBJ1-2; unclear D gene. Per the germline V gene, CDR1 is ENHRY and CDR2 is SYGVKD. The CDR3 totals 15 residues. Between the trimmed V and J ends, which lost 4 bases and 8 bases, there was a span of 20 bases. In nucleotides, the CDR3 is TGTGCCATCAGTGGGGGTCAGCAGGTTGCGGGAGGCTACACCTTC. Residues: CAISGGQQVAGGYTF.

This clonotype was observed many times. This chain connects TRBV6-5 to TRBJ1-1; a possible D gene is TRBD1 (5 bases). V lost 2 bases, J lost 3 bases, and 13 bases lay in between. Germline loops: CDR1 MNHEY, CDR2 SVGAGI. The CDR3 is 15 residues long. The CDR3 DNA reads TGTGCCAGCAGTTACATTGGCCGGGGGGACACTGAAGCTTTCTTT. Protein: CASSYIGRGDTEAFF.

This chain connects TRBV10-3 to TRBJ2-2; 8 bases map to TRBD1. Germline assignment: CDR1 ENHRY and CDR2 SYGVKD. The V and J ends lost 3 bases and 7 bases, in that order; junction bases with no gene match: 7. The CDR3 extends over 15 amino acids. CDR3 sequence reads: CAISEDRGFGGELFF. CDR3 in DNA: TGTGCCATCAGTGAAGACAGGGGATTTGGCGGGGAGCTGTTTTTT.

The table lists this clonotype with a few counts. V is TRBV7-9 and J is TRBJ1-1, with D possibly TRBD1 on 5 matching bases. Germline-derived CDR1 and CDR2 are SEHNR and FQNEAQ (reference sequence). V lost 2 bases and J 3 bases, leaving 25 bases between the germline ends. There are 19 residues in the CDR3. CDR3 DNA sequence: TGTGCCAGCAGCTTACTAAGGGGAAGTGGAGGGTTAAGGGACACTGAAGCTTTCTTT. It codes for CASSLLRGSGGLRDTEAFF. Complete variable domain (other parts from reference TRBV7-9 and TRBJ1-1): DTGVSQNPRHKITKRGQNVTFRCDPISEHNRLYWYRQTLGQGPEFLTYFQNEAQLEKSRLLSDRFSAERPKGSFSTLEIQRTEQGDSAMYLCASSLLRGSGGLRDTEAFFGQGTRLTVV.

This clonotype was detected ten times or more. The chain uses TRBV20-1 and TRBJ1-2; D call uncertain. The germline V and J ends were trimmed by 3 bases and 8 bases, with 16 bases remaining between them. The CDR3 is 13 residues long. The germline CDR1 and CDR2 sequences are DFQATT and SNEGSKA (reference sequence). The CDR3 is CSASPSGPLGYTF. The CDR3 DNA sequence: TGCAGTGCTAGTCCGTCAGGACCTCTAGGCTACACCTTC.